The 9 T cell receptor beta chains in this list originate from one sample, sequenced in a study of blood T cells in healthy people across ages. Then a second PCR, running about 6 to 11 cycles, was carried out with a sample-barcoded 5' primer and a J-beta primer mix. From the 5' RACE reads, TCRdb called clonotypes with MiXCR, one entry per CDR3 protein. The top ten hold about 20% of the sample, which has some 750,000 distinct CDR3 sequences, about 20% seen once. The source material was blood. The receptors originated from a man in his 70s in good health.

The chain couples TRBV5-1 to TRBJ2-1; D is uncertain. The CDR3 runs to 14 residues. The ends were cut back, 7 bases at V and 4 bases at J, with 15 bases in the middle. Germline CDR1 SGHRS, CDR2 YFSETQ. The CDR3 DNA reads as TGCGCCAGCCAGGACCAGTCTCTTTACAATGAGCAGTTCTTC. Translated: CASQDQSLYNEQFF.

This clonotype has just a few counts. The chain is built from TRBV5-1 and TRBJ2-5; TRBD2 agrees at 7 bases. Matching the DNA end better, TRBJ2-1 makes the J call doubtful. The CDR3 totals 15 residues. Germline CDR1 SGHRS, CDR2 YFSETQ. The CDR3 loop reads CASSFVAGPLNEQFF. CDR3 coding DNA: TGCGCCAGCAGTTTCGTAGCGGGCCCCCTCAATGAGCAGTTCTTC.

V usage is TRBV12-3 or TRBV12-4 and J usage is TRBJ2-3, with D unresolved. The germline V and J ends were trimmed by 6 bases and 6 bases, with 13 bases remaining between them. This CDR3 spans 13 amino acids. The CDR3 DNA is TGTGCCAGCAGCCGTGGGTTCCCCGATACGCAGTATTTT. Its translation is CASSRGFPDTQYF.

The CDR3 spells CASINPMRQGYEAFF. CDR3 DNA: TGTGCCAGCATCAACCCCATGCGGCAGGGGTATGAAGCTTTCTTT. This chain links TRBV7-2 with TRBJ1-1; tentatively, D is TRBD1 (6 bases). V was clipped by 7 bases and J by 7 bases, with 22 bases between them. The germline V gene encodes CDR1 SGHTA and CDR2 FQGNSA. The CDR3 has 15 amino acids.

This sequence joins TRBV6-2 or TRBV6-3 and TRBJ2-2, with TRBD2 identical over 10 bases. The ends lost 0 bases at V and 7 bases at J; junction bases unmatched: 5. The CDR3 covers 16 residues. Looked up from germline, CDR1 is MNHEY and CDR2 is SVGEGT. CDR3 nucleotides: TGTGCCAGCAGTTACTCAAGACTAGCGGGTCACGGGGAGCTGTTTTTT. As protein: CASSYSRLAGHGELFF.

As regards this clonotype: The junction departs from the called germline gene at one end, perhaps through a read error. This chain connects TRBV6-6 to TRBJ1-2, with TRBD1 matching 8 bases. The CDR3 length is 12 residues. In germline, CDR1 is MNHNY, CDR2 SVGAGI (reference sequence). DNA for the CDR3: TGTGCCAGCAGTTACCCGGGGACAGGCCAAAGATTC. Residues: CASSYPGTGQRF.

This clonotype has a handful of counts. This chain uses TRBV6-6 with TRBJ1-6; 8 bases agree with TRBD1. Per germline, CDR1 MNHNY and CDR2 SVGAGI (reference sequence). The V segment lost 7 bases and the J segment 7 bases; nucleotides outside the gene matches: 12. This CDR3 has 16 amino acids. The CDR3 reads CASTHGAGDRNSPLHF. The CDR3 region has the DNA TGTGCCAGCACCCACGGGGCAGGGGACAGGAATTCACCCCTCCACTTT.

Of note for this clonotype: One end of the junction varies from germline; a read error may be responsible. The chain has TRBV20-1 and TRBJ1-4; D is ambiguous. Germline V CDR1 and CDR2: DFQATT, SNEGSKA (reference sequence). The CDR3 contains 14 residues. CDR3 sequence: CSAFSDARGEKLFF. DNA for the CDR3: TGCAGTGCTTTTTCCGACGCCCGTGGGGAAAAGCTGTTTTTT.

J is TRBJ2-7 and V is TRBV18; 8 bases agree with TRBD2. This CDR3 is built from 14 residues. The ends lost 2 bases at V and 0 bases at J; junction bases unmatched: 0. Germline CDR1 and CDR2: KGHSH and LQKENI. CDR3 DNA: TGTGCCAGCTCACCAGCGGGGGGCTCCTACGAGCAGTACTTC. Encoded protein: CASSPAGGSYEQYF.